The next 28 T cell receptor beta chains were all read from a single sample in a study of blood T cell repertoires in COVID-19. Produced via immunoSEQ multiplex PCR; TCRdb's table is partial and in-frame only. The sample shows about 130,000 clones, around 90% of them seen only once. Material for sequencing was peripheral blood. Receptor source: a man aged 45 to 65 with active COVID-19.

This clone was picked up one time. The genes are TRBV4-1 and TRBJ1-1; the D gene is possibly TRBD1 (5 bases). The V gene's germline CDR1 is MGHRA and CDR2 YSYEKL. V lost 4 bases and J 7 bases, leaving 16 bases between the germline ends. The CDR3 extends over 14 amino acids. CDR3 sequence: CASSLSGGGSEAFF. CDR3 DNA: TGCGCCAGCAGCCTGAGTGGGGGAGGCAGTGAAGCTTTCTTT.

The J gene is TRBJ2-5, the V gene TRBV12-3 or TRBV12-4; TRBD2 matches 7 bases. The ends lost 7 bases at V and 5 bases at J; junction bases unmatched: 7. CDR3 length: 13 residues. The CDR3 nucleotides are TGTGCCAGCAAGCGGCGGGAGTGGGAGACCCAGTACTTC. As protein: CASKRREWETQYF.

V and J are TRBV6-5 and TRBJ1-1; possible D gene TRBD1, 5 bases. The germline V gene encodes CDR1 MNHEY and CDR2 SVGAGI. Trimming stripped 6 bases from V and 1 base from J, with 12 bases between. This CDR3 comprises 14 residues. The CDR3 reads CASRPTAANTEAFF. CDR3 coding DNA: TGTGCCAGCAGACCGACAGCAGCGAACACTGAAGCTTTCTTT.

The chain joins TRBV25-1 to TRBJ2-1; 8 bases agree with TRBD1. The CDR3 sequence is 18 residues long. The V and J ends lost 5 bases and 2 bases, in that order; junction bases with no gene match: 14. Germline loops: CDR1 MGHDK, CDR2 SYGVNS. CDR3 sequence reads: CASSSMSPDRGPYNEQFF. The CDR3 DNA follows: TGTGCCAGCAGTTCCATGTCACCTGACAGGGGTCCCTACAATGAGCAGTTCTTC.

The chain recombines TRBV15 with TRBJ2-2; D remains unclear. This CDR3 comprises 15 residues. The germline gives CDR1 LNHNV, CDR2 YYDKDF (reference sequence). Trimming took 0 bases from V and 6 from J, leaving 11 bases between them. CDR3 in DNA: TGTGCCACCAGCAGAGATACTTTGGTCGCCGGGGAGCTGTTTTTT. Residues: CATSRDTLVAGELFF.

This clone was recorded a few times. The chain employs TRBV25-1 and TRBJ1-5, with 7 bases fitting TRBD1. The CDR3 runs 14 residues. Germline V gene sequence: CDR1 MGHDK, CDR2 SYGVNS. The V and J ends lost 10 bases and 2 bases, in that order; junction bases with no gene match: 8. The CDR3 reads CATSTGTGNQPQHF. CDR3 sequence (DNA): TGTGCCACCTCGACAGGGACTGGCAATCAGCCCCAGCATTTT.

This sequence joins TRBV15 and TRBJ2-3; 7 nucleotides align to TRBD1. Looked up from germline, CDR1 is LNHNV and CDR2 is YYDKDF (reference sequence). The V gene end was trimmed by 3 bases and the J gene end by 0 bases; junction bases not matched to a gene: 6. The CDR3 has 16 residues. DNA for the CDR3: TGTGCCACCAGCAGGGGGGACAGAGCTAGCACAGATACGCAGTATTTT. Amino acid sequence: CATSRGDRASTDTQYF.

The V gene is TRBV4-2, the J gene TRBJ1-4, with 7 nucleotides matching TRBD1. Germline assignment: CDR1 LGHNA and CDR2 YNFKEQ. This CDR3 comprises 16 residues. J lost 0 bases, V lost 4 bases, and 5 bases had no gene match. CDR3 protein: CASSRGTDTTNEKLFF. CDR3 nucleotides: TGTGCCAGCAGCCGAGGGACAGATACAACTAATGAAAAACTGTTTTTT.

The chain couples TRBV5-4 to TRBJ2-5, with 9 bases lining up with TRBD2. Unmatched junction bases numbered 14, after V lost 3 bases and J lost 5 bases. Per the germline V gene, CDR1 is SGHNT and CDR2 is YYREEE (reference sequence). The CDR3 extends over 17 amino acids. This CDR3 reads CASSSQTSGRARETQYF. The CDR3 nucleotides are TGTGCCAGCAGCTCCCAAACTAGCGGGCGGGCTCGGGAGACCCAGTACTTC.

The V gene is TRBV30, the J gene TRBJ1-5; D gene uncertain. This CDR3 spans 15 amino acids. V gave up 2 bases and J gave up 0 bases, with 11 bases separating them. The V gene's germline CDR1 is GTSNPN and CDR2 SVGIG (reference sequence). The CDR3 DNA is TGTGCCTGGAGTCCGGGTGGAAATAGCAATCAGCCCCAGCATTTT. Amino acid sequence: CAWSPGGNSNQPQHF. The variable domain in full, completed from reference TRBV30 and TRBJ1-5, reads SQTIHQWPATLVQPVGSPLSLECTVEGTSNPNLYWYRQAAGRGLQLLFYSVGIGQISSEVPQNLSASRPQDRQFILSSKKLLLSDSGFYLCAWSPGGNSNQPQHFGDGTRLSIL.

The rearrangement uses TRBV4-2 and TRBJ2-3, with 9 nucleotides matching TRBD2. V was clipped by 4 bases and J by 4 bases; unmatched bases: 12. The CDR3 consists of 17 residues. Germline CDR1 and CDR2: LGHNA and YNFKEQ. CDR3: CASSRLTGTSSADTQYF. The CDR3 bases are TGTGCCAGCAGCCGACTTACCGGGACTAGCTCGGCAGATACGCAGTATTTT.

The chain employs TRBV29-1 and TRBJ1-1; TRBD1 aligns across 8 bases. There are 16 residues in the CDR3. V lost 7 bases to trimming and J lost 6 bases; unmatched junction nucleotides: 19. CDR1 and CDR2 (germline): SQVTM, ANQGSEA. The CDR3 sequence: CSARSPAGGASSEAFF. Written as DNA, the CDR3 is TGCAGCGCTCGAAGCCCGGCAGGGGGCGCATCCTCTGAAGCTTTCTTT.

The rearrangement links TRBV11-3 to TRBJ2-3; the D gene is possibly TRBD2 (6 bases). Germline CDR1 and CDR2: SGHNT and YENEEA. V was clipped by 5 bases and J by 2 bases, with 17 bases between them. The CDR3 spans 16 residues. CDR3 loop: CASSPGLAKYTDTQYF. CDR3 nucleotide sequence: TGTGCCAGCAGCCCCGGGCTAGCGAAATACACAGATACGCAGTATTTT. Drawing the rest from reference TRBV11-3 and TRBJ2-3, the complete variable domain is EAGVVQSPRYKIIEKKQPVAFWCNPISGHNTLYWYLQNLGQGPELLIRYENEEAVDDSQLPKDRFSAERLKGVDSTLKIQPAELGDSAVYLCASSPGLAKYTDTQYFGPGTRLTVL.

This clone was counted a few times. The DNA for the CDR3 is TGTGCCAGCAGCTTCCGGAGGGATAACTATGGCTACACCTTC. This gives the protein CASSFRRDNYGYTF. The chain employs TRBV5-6 and TRBJ1-2; no clear D gene. Germline-derived CDR1 and CDR2 are SGHDT and YYEEEE. This CDR3 has 14 amino acids. Trimming left V 2 bases short and J 1 base short, with 9 bases between.

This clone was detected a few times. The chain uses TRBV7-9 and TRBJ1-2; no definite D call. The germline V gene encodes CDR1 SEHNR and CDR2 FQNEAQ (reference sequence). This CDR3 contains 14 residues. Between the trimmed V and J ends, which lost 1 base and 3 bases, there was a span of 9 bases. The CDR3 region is CASSLGTVDYGYTF. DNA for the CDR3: TGTGCCAGCAGCTTAGGTACGGTTGACTATGGCTACACCTTC. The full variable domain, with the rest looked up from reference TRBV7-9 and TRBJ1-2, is DTGVSQNPRHKITKRGQNVTFRCDPISEHNRLYWYRQTLGQGPEFLTYFQNEAQLEKSRLLSDRFSAERPKGSFSTLEIQRTEQGDSAMYLCASSLGTVDYGYTFGSGTRLTVV.

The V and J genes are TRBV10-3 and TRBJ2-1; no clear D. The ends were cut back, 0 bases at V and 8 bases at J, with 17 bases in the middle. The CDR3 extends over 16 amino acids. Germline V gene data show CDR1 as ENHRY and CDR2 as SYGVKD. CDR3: CAISESIVSTLDEQFF. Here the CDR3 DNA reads TGTGCCATCAGTGAGTCGATCGTCTCGACTCTCGATGAGCAGTTCTTC.

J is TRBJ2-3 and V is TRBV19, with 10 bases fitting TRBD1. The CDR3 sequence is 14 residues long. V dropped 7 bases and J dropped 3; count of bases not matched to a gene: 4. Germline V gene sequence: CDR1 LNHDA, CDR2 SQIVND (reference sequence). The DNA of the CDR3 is TGTGCCAGTACCGACAGGGGGCAAACAGATACGCAGTATTTT. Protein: CASTDRGQTDTQYF.

CDR3 amino acids: CATSRPRGLATRNTGELFF. The DNA for the CDR3 is TGTGCCACCAGCCGCCCCAGGGGGCTAGCCACGAGGAACACCGGGGAGCTGTTTTTT. The chain carries TRBV15 and TRBJ2-2, with 8 nucleotides matching TRBD1. Germline CDR1 is LNHNV and CDR2 is YYDKDF (reference sequence). V lost 5 bases, J lost 1 base, and 15 bases stayed unmatched. This CDR3 has 19 amino acids.

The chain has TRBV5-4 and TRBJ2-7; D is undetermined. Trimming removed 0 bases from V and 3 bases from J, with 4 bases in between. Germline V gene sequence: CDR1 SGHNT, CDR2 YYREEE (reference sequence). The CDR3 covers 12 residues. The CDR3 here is CASSLGVYEQYF. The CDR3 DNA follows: TGTGCCAGCAGCTTGGGAGTCTACGAGCAGTACTTC.

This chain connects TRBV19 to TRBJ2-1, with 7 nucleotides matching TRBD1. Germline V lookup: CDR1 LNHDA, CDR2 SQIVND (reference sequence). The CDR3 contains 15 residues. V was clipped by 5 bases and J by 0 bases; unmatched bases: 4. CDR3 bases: TGTGCCAGTAGTGTGGACAGGCGCTCCTACAATGAGCAGTTCTTC. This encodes CASSVDRRSYNEQFF.

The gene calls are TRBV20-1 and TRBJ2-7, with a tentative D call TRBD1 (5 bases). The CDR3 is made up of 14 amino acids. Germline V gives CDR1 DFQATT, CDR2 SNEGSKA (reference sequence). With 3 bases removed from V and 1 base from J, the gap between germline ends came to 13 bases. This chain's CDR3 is CSASSTPGSYEQYV. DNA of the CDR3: TGCAGTGCTAGTTCCACCCCAGGGTCCTACGAGCAGTACGTC.

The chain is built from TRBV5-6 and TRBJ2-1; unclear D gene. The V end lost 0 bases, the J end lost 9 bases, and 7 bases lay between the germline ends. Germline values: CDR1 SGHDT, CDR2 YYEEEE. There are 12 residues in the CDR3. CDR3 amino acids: CASSLVLSEQFF. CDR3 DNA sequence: TGTGCCAGCAGCTTGGTGTTGAGTGAGCAGTTCTTC.

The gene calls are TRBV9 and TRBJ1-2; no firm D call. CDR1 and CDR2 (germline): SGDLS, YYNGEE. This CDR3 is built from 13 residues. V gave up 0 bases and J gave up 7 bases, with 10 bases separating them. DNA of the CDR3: TGTGCCAGCAGCGTAGGTGGGCAAGCTGGCTACACCTTC. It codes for CASSVGGQAGYTF.

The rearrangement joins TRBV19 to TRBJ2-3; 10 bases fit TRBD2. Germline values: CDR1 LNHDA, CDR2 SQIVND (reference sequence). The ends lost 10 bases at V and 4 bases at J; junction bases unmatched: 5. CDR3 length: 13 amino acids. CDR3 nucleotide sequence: TGTGCCACCCGGACTAGCGGCTCAGATACGCAGTATTTT. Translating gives CATRTSGSDTQYF. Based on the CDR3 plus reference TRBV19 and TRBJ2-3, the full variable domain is DGGITQSPKYLFRKEGQNVTLSCEQNLNHDAMYWYRQDPGQGLRLIYYSQIVNDFQKGDIAEGYSVSREKKESFPLTVTSAQKNPTAFYLCATRTSGSDTQYFGPGTRLTVL.

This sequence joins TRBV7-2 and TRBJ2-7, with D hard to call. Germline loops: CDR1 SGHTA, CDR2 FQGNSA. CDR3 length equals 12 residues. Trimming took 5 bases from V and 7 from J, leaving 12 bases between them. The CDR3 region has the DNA TGTGCCAGCAGCCCGATGTTCGGGGAGCAGTACTTC. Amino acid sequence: CASSPMFGEQYF. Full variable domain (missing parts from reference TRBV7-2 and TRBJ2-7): GAGVSQSPSNKVTEKGKDVELRCDPISGHTALYWYRQSLGQGLEFLIYFQGNSAPDKSGLPSDRFSAERTGGSVSTLTIQRTQQEDSAVYLCASSPMFGEQYFGPGTRLTVT.

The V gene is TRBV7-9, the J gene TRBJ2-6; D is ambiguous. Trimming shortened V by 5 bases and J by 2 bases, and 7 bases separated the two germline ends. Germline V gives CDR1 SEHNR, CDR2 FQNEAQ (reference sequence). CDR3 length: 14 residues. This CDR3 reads CASSNRAGANVLTF. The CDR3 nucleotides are TGTGCCAGCAGCAACCGGGCTGGGGCCAACGTCCTGACTTTC.

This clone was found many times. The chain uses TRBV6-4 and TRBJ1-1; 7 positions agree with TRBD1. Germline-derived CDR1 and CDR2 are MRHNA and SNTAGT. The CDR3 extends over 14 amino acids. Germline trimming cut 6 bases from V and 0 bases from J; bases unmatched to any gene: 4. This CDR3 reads CASRPDRMNTEAFF. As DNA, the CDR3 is TGTGCCAGCAGACCGGACAGGATGAACACTGAAGCTTTCTTT.

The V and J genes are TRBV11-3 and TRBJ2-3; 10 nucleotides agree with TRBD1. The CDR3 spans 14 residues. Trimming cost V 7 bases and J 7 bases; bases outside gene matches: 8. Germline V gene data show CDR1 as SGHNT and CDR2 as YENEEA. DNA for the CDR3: TGTGCCAGCACCCGGGACAGGGGTTTGAATACGCAGTATTTT. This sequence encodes CASTRDRGLNTQYF.